The table lists the clone carrying this T cell receptor beta chain with many counts. The antigen remains unidentified. TCR beta CDR3 regions were amplified from RNA. Initially, a first-round RT-PCR of the TCR CDR3 employed the HTBI primer set. Each CDR3 protein is one row after TCRdb ran MiXCR on the multiplex PCR reads. The sample shows fewer than 450,000 distinct CDR3 sequences, 15% to 20% of them seen only once. These data belong to a study of T cells in Graves' hyperthyroidism and ophthalmopathy. Study-level information: Once the initial diagnosis was made, peripheral blood was obtained before any treatment.

General study findings and limits: Also found in blood were most expanded thyroid clonotypes above 0.001.

Exclusion followed for patients with uncontrolled infection, other autoimmune disease, pregnancy or lactation. The PBMCs were taken from 10 ml of fresh peripheral blood. The sample comprised blood. The sequence was collected from a woman in her twenties or thirties with Graves' hyperthyroidism that later progressed to Graves' ophthalmopathy.

The CDR3 is CASSQKLTGWGYGYTF. CDR3 nucleotides: TGTGCCAGCAGCCAGAAACTCACAGGATGGGGCTATGGCTACACCTTC. The chain is built from TRBV2 and TRBJ1-2; tentative D call: TRBD1 (5 bases). The V and J ends lost 6 bases and 4 bases respectively, with 21 bases between them. Germline CDR1 SNHLY, CDR2 FYNNEI. This CDR3 is built from 16 residues.